These 5 T cell receptor beta chains were all obtained from the same sample, sequenced in a study of blood T cell repertoires in COVID-19. Clones were sequenced by immunoSEQ multiplex PCR, and TCRdb holds only the in-frame ones, with some missing. The data hold 120,000 to 150,000 clones, with roughly nine tenths observed a single time. Sequencing used peripheral blood. All receptors derive from an older woman with active COVID-19.

This chain connects TRBV4-3 to TRBJ2-1; 11 nucleotides agree with TRBD2. CDR3 size: 20 residues. Trimming cost V 3 bases and J 2 bases; bases outside gene matches: 15. Per the germline V gene, CDR1 is LGHNA and CDR2 is YSLEER. The CDR3 region is CASSQLSGTSGTRTYNEQFF. Here the CDR3 DNA reads TGCGCCAGCAGCCAGCTCTCCGGGACTAGCGGAACTAGAACCTACAATGAGCAGTTCTTC.

The J gene is TRBJ2-7, the V gene TRBV4-1, with TRBD1 matching 8 bases. CDR1 and CDR2 (germline): MGHRA, YSYEKL. V lost 1 base, J lost 0 bases, and 8 bases stayed unmatched. The CDR3 is 17 amino acids. The CDR3 here is CASSQGAGGTPSYEQYF. The CDR3 region has the DNA TGCGCCAGCAGCCAAGGGGCAGGGGGCACCCCCTCCTACGAGCAGTACTTC.

This chain uses TRBV5-1 with TRBJ2-2; 7 bases match TRBD2. The CDR3 length is 14 residues. Germline CDR1 reads SGHRS; CDR2 reads YFSETQ. The V segment lost 0 bases and the J segment 6 bases; nucleotides outside the gene matches: 2. CDR3 loop: CASSLVAGPGELFF. The CDR3 region has the DNA TGCGCCAGCAGCTTGGTAGCGGGTCCCGGGGAGCTGTTTTTT. The full variable domain, rest sourced from reference TRBV5-1 and TRBJ2-2, is KAGVTQTPRYLIKTRGQQVTLSCSPISGHRSVSWYQQTPGQGLQFLFEYFSETQRNKGNFPGRFSGRQFSNSRSEMNVSTLELGDSALYLCASSLVAGPGELFFGEGSRLTVL.

The chain combines TRBV6-6 with TRBJ1-6; possible D gene TRBD1, 6 bases. The CDR3 spans 16 residues. CDR1 and CDR2 from the germline V gene are MNHNY and SVGAGI (reference sequence). Between the trimmed V and J ends, which lost 6 bases and 3 bases, there was a span of 15 bases. This chain's CDR3 is CASSIKGGYYNSPLHF. DNA for the CDR3: TGTGCCAGCAGCATAAAGGGGGGGTACTATAATTCACCCCTCCACTTT.

J is TRBJ2-5 and V is TRBV18; 12 nucleotides match TRBD2. Germline V CDR1 and CDR2: KGHSH, LQKENI. This CDR3 is built from 15 residues. The trim removed 3 bases at V and 2 bases at J, leaving 1 base unmatched. CDR3 nucleotides: TGTGCCAGCTCACCCGGACTAGCGGGACAAGAGACCCAGTACTTC. Encoded protein: CASSPGLAGQETQYF.